Below are 28 T cell receptor beta chains sequenced from a single sample in a study of T cell responses to AZD1222 COVID-19 vaccine. Sequencing used immunoSEQ multiplex PCR; TCRdb keeps in-frame clones, though not all of them. This repertoire shows 73,000 or so clones, over 60% found once; its top ten account for roughly 50%. The sequenced sample was peripheral blood, obtained 28 days after the second AZD1222 dose. The receptor source for this set is an adult who received the AZD1222 COVID-19 vaccine.

This chain joins TRBV6-5 and TRBJ1-1; no reliable D call. With 0 bases removed from V and 5 bases from J, the gap between germline ends came to 10 bases. This CDR3 region has 14 residues. Germline-derived CDR1 and CDR2 are MNHEY and SVGAGI. In DNA, the CDR3 is TGTGCCAGCAGTTACTCGGTTGAGGTAACTGAAGCTTTCTTT. It yields the protein CASSYSVEVTEAFF.

This clone was detected a few times. The chain uses TRBV27 and TRBJ1-5; D not resolved. Germline lookup yields CDR1 MNHEY and CDR2 SMNVEV (reference sequence). This CDR3 comprises 17 residues. Deletions cut 0 bases from V and 1 base from J, with 13 bases between. CDR3 in DNA: TGTGCCAGCAGTTTATCGTGGCAGACTCTGAGCAATCAGCCCCAGCATTTT. Translated, it gives CASSLSWQTLSNQPQHF.

The chain has TRBV4-3 and TRBJ1-1; D remains ambiguous. The CDR3 is 15 amino acids. The germline V and J ends were trimmed by 0 bases and 1 base, with 9 bases remaining between them. Germline V gene lookup returns CDR1 LGHNA and CDR2 YSLEER. The CDR3 DNA follows: TGCGCCAGCAGCCAAGATACCTCACCGAACACTGAAGCTTTCTTT. This translates into CASSQDTSPNTEAFF.

This chain links TRBV5-8 with TRBJ2-3; 10 bases align to TRBD2. The length of the CDR3 is 15 residues. V was pared by 2 bases and J by 3 bases, with 3 bases of the junction left unmatched. Germline V gives CDR1 SGHTS, CDR2 YDEGEE. The CDR3 region is CASSLLAGTTDTQYF. The CDR3, as DNA: TGTGCCAGCAGCTTACTAGCGGGAACTACAGATACGCAGTATTTT.

The rearrangement uses TRBV14 and TRBJ2-7, with TRBD2 identical over 12 bases. The germline gives CDR1 SGHDN, CDR2 FVKESK. With 1 base clipped from V and 3 bases from J, the junction kept 7 bases outside the gene matches. There are 17 residues in the CDR3. The CDR3 reads CASSQARTSGDLYEQYF. CDR3 DNA: TGTGCCAGCAGCCAAGCCCGGACTAGCGGGGACCTCTACGAGCAGTACTTC. Together with reference TRBV14 and TRBJ2-7, the CDR3 gives the full variable domain: EAGVTQFPSHSVIEKGQTVTLRCDPISGHDNLYWYRRVMGKEIKFLLHFVKESKQDESGMPNNRFLAERTGGTYSTLKVQPAELEDSGVYFCASSQARTSGDLYEQYFGPGTRLTVT.

The rearrangement uses TRBV5-6 and TRBJ1-1; 9 bases are a match to TRBD1. The V and J ends lost 5 bases and 4 bases, in that order; junction bases with no gene match: 3. CDR1 SGHDT and CDR2 YYEEEE come from the germline V gene. CDR3 length: 13 residues. CDR3 loop: CASRETGGTEAFF. The CDR3 nucleotides read TGTGCCAGCAGGGAGACAGGGGGCACTGAAGCTTTCTTT.

The CDR3 spells CASTRTGGADQPQHF. The CDR3 nucleotides read TGTGCCAGCACCCGCACAGGGGGCGCCGATCAGCCCCAGCATTTT. J is TRBJ1-5 and V is TRBV6-5; 9 positions agree with TRBD1. The CDR3 totals 15 residues. Germline V gene data show CDR1 as MNHEY and CDR2 as SVGAGI. V dropped 7 bases and J dropped 5; count of bases not matched to a gene: 9.

The chain combines TRBV27 with TRBJ1-5; D unresolved. The length of the CDR3 is 12 residues. V gave up 5 bases and J gave up 5 bases, with 7 bases separating them. Germline V lookup: CDR1 MNHEY, CDR2 SMNVEV (reference sequence). The CDR3 protein is CASSQIDQPQHF. The CDR3 coding sequence is TGTGCCAGCAGTCAGATAGATCAGCCCCAGCATTTT.

This chain uses TRBV5-4 with TRBJ2-7; perhaps TRBD1 as D (8 bases). Germline V CDR1 and CDR2: SGHNT, YYREEE (reference sequence). The CDR3 covers 16 residues. Trimming took off 3 bases at V and 2 bases at J, with 18 bases between the two ends. The chain's CDR3 is CASSSGGGQAPYEQYF. DNA for the CDR3: TGTGCCAGCAGCTCTGGGGGGGGACAGGCGCCCTACGAGCAGTACTTC.

This chain uses TRBV6-5 with TRBJ1-2; 9 bases fit TRBD1. Looked up from germline, CDR1 is MNHEY and CDR2 is SVGAGI. The CDR3 contains 16 residues. The V gene end was trimmed by 2 bases and the J gene end by 5 bases; junction bases not matched to a gene: 9. The CDR3 loop is CASSYQEGQGPYGYTF. The CDR3 coding sequence is TGTGCCAGCAGTTACCAGGAGGGACAGGGCCCTTATGGCTACACCTTC.

The chain joins TRBV7-8 to TRBJ2-1, with TRBD1 matching 11 bases. Germline CDR1 is SGHVS and CDR2 is FQNEAQ. The CDR3 is 15 amino acids. Trimming removed 1 base from V and 9 bases from J; junction bases left unmatched: 5. CDR3 loop: CASSLVGQGEVEQFF. In DNA form, the CDR3 reads TGTGCCAGCAGCTTAGTGGGACAGGGGGAGGTTGAGCAGTTCTTC.

CDR3 nucleotides: TGTGCCAGCAGTCCGTTCGGTGGAGGGCCCACTAATGAAAAACTGTTTTTT. Residues: CASSPFGGGPTNEKLFF. The chain carries TRBV28 and TRBJ1-4; D is unresolved. The V gene's germline CDR1 is MDHEN and CDR2 SYDVKM. V was shortened by 5 bases and J by 2 bases, with 18 bases between the two germline ends. The CDR3 length is 17 residues.

The genes are TRBV28 and TRBJ2-7, with a weak D call TRBD2 (6 bases). V was pared by 6 bases and J by 3 bases, with 15 bases between. Germline V gene lookup returns CDR1 MDHEN and CDR2 SYDVKM. The CDR3 extends over 14 amino acids. CDR3 amino acids: CASRTAGGFYEQYF. CDR3 DNA sequence: TGTGCCAGCAGAACTGCCGGGGGTTTCTACGAGCAGTACTTC.

This rearrangement joins TRBV20-1 to TRBJ1-6; no clear D gene. The V gene's germline CDR1 is DFQATT and CDR2 SNEGSKA (reference sequence). The CDR3 is 12 residues long. The germline V and J ends were trimmed by 3 bases and 6 bases, with 6 bases remaining between them. In nucleotides, the CDR3 is TGCAGTGCTAGTGGCAGTAATTCACCCCTCCACTTT. This codes for CSASGSNSPLHF.

The CDR3 loop is CSVLEDYGYTF. CDR3 nucleotides: TGCAGCGTTCTAGAAGACTATGGCTACACCTTC. V is TRBV29-1 and J is TRBJ1-2, with D unclear. Germline assignment: CDR1 SQVTM and CDR2 ANQGSEA. Trimming shortened V by 5 bases and J by 3 bases, and 7 bases separated the two germline ends. The CDR3 spans 11 residues.

The chain carries TRBV5-1 and TRBJ2-7; 10 bases map to TRBD1. This CDR3 is built from 14 residues. Germline V gene lookup returns CDR1 SGHRS and CDR2 YFSETQ. Unmatched junction bases numbered 9, after V lost 6 bases and J lost 6 bases. The CDR3 sequence is CASNPGTGAGEQYF. The CDR3 region has the DNA TGCGCCAGCAACCCCGGGACAGGGGCGGGCGAGCAGTACTTC.

V and J are TRBV2 and TRBJ2-7; D is unclear. Trimming shortened V by 6 bases and J by 5 bases, and 17 bases separated the two germline ends. CDR1 and CDR2 (germline): SNHLY, FYNNEI. The CDR3 contains 14 residues. The CDR3 DNA follows: TGTGCCAGCAGCCCGGGCCTAGACCCGAACGAGCAGTACTTC. Its protein product is CASSPGLDPNEQYF.

This chain uses TRBV28 with TRBJ2-2; D uncertain. The V end was cut by 4 bases, the J end by 5 bases, with 8 bases between. The CDR3 loop spans 13 amino acids. From germline, CDR1 is MDHEN and CDR2 SYDVKM. In DNA form, the CDR3 reads TGTGCCAGCAGTTGGATGGAAACCGGGGAGCTGTTTTTT. Protein product: CASSWMETGELFF.

V is TRBV27 and J is TRBJ1-2, with D tentatively TRBD1 (6 bases). The V and J ends lost 5 bases and 5 bases respectively, with 18 bases between them. The CDR3 sequence is 15 residues long. Germline CDR1 MNHEY, CDR2 SMNVEV (reference sequence). CDR3 loop: CASSQAGNREYGYTF. The DNA of the CDR3 is TGTGCCAGCAGTCAAGCCGGAAACAGGGAGTATGGCTACACCTTC.

The chain recombines TRBV7-9 with TRBJ2-7; D gene ambiguous. Germline V gene lookup returns CDR1 SEHNR and CDR2 FQNEAQ (reference sequence). Deletions cut 1 base from V and 3 bases from J, with 16 bases between. The CDR3 runs to 16 residues. The CDR3 DNA sequence: TGTGCCAGCAGCTTAGAAGGTCGGGTGAACTTCTACGAGCAGTACTTC. Amino acid sequence: CASSLEGRVNFYEQYF.

The J gene is TRBJ2-3, the V gene TRBV7-2; TRBD2 aligns across 14 bases. J was trimmed by 10 bases and V by 5 bases; bases with no gene match: 11. This CDR3 is 16 amino acids long. The germline V gene encodes CDR1 SGHTA and CDR2 FQGNSA. The CDR3 DNA reads TGTGCCAGCAGCCCGGGACTAGCGGGGGCTCGTGAGGCGCAGTATTTT. Translation gives CASSPGLAGAREAQYF.

The chain is built from TRBV2 and TRBJ1-6, with 12 bases aligning to TRBD1. The CDR3 totals 15 residues. CDR1 is SNHLY, CDR2 FYNNEI, per germline. After removal of 6 bases from V and 11 bases from J, the junction contained 8 bases not matched to a gene. CDR3 in DNA: TGTGCCAGCAGGGGACAGGGGGCTGGGAGTCCACCCCTCCACTTT. This gives the protein CASRGQGAGSPPLHF.

DNA for the CDR3: TGTGCCAGCAGTTACCCCCAGACTAGCGGGGGATTTTCCTACAATGAGCAGTTCTTC. Protein: CASSYPQTSGGFSYNEQFF. V usage is TRBV6-2 or TRBV6-3 and J usage is TRBJ2-1; 12 bases line up with TRBD2. V lost 2 bases, J lost 1 base, and 9 bases stayed unmatched. The CDR3 spans 19 residues. Germline V lookup: CDR1 MNHEY, CDR2 SVGEGT.

The J gene is TRBJ1-6, the V gene TRBV5-5; 11 bases match TRBD1. The germline gives CDR1 SGHKS, CDR2 YYEKEE (reference sequence). The CDR3 has 15 residues. V was pared by 2 bases and J by 11 bases, with 6 bases of the junction left unmatched. The CDR3 is CASSFSDRGLTPLHF. The CDR3, as DNA: TGTGCCAGCAGCTTCTCGGACAGGGGGCTAACACCCCTCCACTTT.

The chain links TRBV29-1 to TRBJ2-3, with 9 bases matching TRBD2. In germline, CDR1 is SQVTM, CDR2 ANQGSEA. The junction had 4 bases not matched to a gene; V was cut back by 4 bases and J by 2 bases. There are 14 residues in the CDR3. In DNA, the CDR3 is TGCAGCGTTGGGGCGGGAGGGAACACAGATACGCAGTATTTT. Protein sequence: CSVGAGGNTDTQYF.

The rearrangement links TRBV6-1 to TRBJ1-3; D not certain. The CDR3 is 15 residues long. Trimming cost V 2 bases and J 2 bases, with 10 bases left between them. CDR1 and CDR2 from the germline V gene are MNHNS and SASEGT. CDR3 DNA: TGTGCCAGCAGTGAAAGGAAAGCTCCTGGAAACACCATATATTTT. Protein sequence: CASSERKAPGNTIYF.

This chain uses TRBV28 with TRBJ1-2; D is undetermined. Trimming shortened V by 2 bases and J by 4 bases, and 11 bases separated the two germline ends. Germline CDR1 MDHEN, CDR2 SYDVKM. CDR3 length: 14 amino acids. CDR3 DNA: TGTGCCAGCAGTTTAGAACAGCCCGCCTATGGCTACACCTTC. This translates into CASSLEQPAYGYTF.

The rearrangement links TRBV7-9 to TRBJ1-4, with a tentative D call TRBD1 (6 bases). CDR3 size: 17 residues. The V gene's germline CDR1 is SEHNR and CDR2 FQNEAQ (reference sequence). Trimming took 7 bases from V and 0 from J, leaving 18 bases between them. CDR3 nucleotides: TGTGCCAGCACCGAAGCCTGGACAGTTGCAACTAATGAAAAACTGTTTTTT. Translating it yields CASTEAWTVATNEKLFF.